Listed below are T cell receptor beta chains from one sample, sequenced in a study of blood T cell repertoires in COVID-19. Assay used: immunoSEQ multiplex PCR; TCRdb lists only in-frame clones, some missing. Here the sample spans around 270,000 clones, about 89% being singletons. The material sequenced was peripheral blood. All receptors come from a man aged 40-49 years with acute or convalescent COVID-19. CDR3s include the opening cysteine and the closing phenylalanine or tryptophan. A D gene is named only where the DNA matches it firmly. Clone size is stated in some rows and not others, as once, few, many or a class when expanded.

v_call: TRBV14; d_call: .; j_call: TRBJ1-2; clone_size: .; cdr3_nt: TGTGCCAGCAGCCAAACCAGGGTGCCCTATGGCTACACCTTC; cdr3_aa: CASSQTRVPYGYTF
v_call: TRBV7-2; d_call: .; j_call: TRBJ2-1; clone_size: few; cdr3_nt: TGTGCCAGCACCTACAACGGGAATAGAGTCAATGAGCAGTTCTTC; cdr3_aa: CASTYNGNRVNEQFF
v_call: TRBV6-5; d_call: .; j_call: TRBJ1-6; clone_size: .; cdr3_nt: TGTGCCAGCACCTTATCGGGCTCCTATAATTCACCCCTCCACTTT; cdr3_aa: CASTLSGSYNSPLHF
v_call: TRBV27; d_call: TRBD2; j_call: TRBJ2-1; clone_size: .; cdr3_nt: TGTGCCAGCAGTCCTAGCGGGGGGTTCTACAATGAGCAGTTCTTC; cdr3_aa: CASSPSGGFYNEQFF
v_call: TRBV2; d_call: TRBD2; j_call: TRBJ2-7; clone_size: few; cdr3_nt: TGTGCCAGCAGTGGTTCCCGGGGGGCCTACGAGCAGTACTTC; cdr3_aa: CASSGSRGAYEQYF
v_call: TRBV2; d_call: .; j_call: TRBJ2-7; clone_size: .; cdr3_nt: TGTGCCAGCAGTATCAGCTCCTACGAGCAGTACTTC; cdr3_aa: CASSISSYEQYF
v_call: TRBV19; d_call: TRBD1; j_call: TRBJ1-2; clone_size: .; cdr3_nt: TGTGCCAGCGGGCTGGACAGGGGTCATGGCTACACCTTC; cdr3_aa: CASGLDRGHGYTF
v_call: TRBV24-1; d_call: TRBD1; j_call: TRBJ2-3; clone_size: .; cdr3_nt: TGTGCCCCCCCTCTCCGGGACAGGGAAACAGATACGCAGTATTTT; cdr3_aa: CAPPLRDRETDTQYF
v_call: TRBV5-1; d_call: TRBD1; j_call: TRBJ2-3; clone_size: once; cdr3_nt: TGCGCCAGCAGCTCTAGACAGGGTTATATAGGCACAGATACGCAGTATTTT; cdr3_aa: CASSSRQGYIGTDTQYF
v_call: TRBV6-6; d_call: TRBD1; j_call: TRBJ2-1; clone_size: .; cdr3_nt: TGTGCCAGCAGTTACACTGGGACAGATCGGTTCTTC; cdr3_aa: CASSYTGTDRFF
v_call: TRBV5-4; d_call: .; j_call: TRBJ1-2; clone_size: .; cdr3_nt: TGTGCCAGCAGCTTGGGAACGGGGTACTATGGCTACACCTTC; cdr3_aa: CASSLGTGYYGYTF
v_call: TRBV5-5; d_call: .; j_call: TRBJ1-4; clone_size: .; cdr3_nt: TGTGCCAGCAGCTCCTCCCTCTGGTTCGGTGAAAAACTGTTTTTT; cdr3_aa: CASSSSLWFGEKLFF
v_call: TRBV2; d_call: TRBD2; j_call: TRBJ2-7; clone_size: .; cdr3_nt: TGTGCCAGCAGACCCGACAGCGGGGCGTACGAGCAGTACTTC; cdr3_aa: CASRPDSGAYEQYF
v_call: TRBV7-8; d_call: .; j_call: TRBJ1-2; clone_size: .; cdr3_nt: TGTGCCAGCAGCTTCTCCGCAGGGCAGACTAACTATGGCTACACCTTC; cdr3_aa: CASSFSAGQTNYGYTF
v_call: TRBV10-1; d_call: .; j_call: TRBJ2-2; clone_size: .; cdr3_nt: TGCGCCAGCAGCTTGGACTATTCGAACACCGGGGAGCTGTTTTTT; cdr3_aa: CASSLDYSNTGELFF
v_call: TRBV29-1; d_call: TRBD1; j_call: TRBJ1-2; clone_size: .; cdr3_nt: TGCAGCGTTAGCGTGCAGGGGGTTAAAGGCTACACCTTC; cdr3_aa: CSVSVQGVKGYTF
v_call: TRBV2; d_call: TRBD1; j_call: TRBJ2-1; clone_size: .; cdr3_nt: TGTGCCAGCAGGGACAGGGCTGCTGAGCAGTTCTTC; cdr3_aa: CASRDRAAEQFF
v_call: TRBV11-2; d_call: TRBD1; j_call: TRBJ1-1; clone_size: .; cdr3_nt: TGTGCCAGCAGCTCGTTGACAGGGGGCGCGACTTTCTTT; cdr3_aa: CASSSLTGGATFF
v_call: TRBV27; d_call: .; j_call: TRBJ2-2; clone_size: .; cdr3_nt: TGTGCCAGCAGTTCCCCCAACGGGGAGCTGTTTTTT; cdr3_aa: CASSSPNGELFF
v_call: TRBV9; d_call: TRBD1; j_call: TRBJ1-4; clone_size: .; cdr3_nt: TGTGCCAGCAGCACCCCGGGACAGGGGGATGAAAAACTGTTTTTT; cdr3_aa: CASSTPGQGDEKLFF
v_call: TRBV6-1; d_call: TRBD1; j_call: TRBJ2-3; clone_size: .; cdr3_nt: TGTGCCAGCAGTGAAGCCATACAGGGGGCTGGGACAGATACGCAGTATTTT; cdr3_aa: CASSEAIQGAGTDTQYF
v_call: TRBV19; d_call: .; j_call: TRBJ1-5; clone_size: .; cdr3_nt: TGTGCCAGTAGTATGAAGGTCAGGCAGCCCCAGCATTTT; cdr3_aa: CASSMKVRQPQHF
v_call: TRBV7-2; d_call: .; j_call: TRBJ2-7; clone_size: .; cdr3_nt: TGTGCCAGCAGTCCGAATGGGGGGAACGAGCAGTACTTC; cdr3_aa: CASSPNGGNEQYF
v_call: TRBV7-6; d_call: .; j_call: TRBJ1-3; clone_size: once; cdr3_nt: TGTGCCAGCAGCCCCTTTATAATTCCGGGACTGTCCTCTGGAAACACCATATATTTT; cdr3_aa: CASSPFIIPGLSSGNTIYF
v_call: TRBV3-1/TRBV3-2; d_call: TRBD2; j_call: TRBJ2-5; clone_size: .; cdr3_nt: TGTGCCAGCAGCCCCCGGACTAGCCCCGGGGCGACCCAGTACTTC; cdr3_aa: CASSPRTSPGATQYF
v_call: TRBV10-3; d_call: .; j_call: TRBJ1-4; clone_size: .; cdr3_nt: TGTGCCATCACTCCAGGACAAAATGAAAAACTGTTTTTT; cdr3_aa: CAITPGQNEKLFF
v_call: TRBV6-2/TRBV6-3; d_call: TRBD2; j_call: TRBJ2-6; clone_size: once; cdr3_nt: TGTGCCAGCAGTTACAGACTAGCGGGGGGGCAAGGGGCCAACGTCCTGACTTTC; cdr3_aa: CASSYRLAGGQGANVLTF
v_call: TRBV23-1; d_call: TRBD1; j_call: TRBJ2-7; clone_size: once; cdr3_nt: TGCGCCAGCAGTTATGAAGGACAGGGGGATTACGAGCAGTACTTC; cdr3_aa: CASSYEGQGDYEQYF
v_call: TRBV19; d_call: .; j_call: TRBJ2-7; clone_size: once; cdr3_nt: TGTGCCAGTAGTGACTGGTCATCTCACGAGCAGTACTTC; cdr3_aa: CASSDWSSHEQYF
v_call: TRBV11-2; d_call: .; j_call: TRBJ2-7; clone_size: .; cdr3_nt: TGTGCCAGCAGCTTTATTACGGACGAGCAGTACTTC; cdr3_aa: CASSFITDEQYF
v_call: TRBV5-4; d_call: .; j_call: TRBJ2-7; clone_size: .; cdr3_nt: TGTGCCAGCAGCTTGGCACACATCAACGGGGAGCAGTACTTC; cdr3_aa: CASSLAHINGEQYF
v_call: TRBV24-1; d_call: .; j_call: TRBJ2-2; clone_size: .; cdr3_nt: TGTGCCACCAGTGAGTCGTTCACCGGGGAGCTGTTTTTT; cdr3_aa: CATSESFTGELFF